These 13 T cell receptor beta chains were all obtained from the same sample, sequenced in a study of T cell changes during pregnancy in multiple sclerosis. Here immunoSEQ multiplex PCR was the method, and the copy in TCRdb shows in-frame clones only, minus some. The repertoire holds more than 90,000 clones, with about 90% as singletons. Material: peripheral blood, obtained in the third trimester of pregnancy. Receptor source: a female donor with multiple sclerosis, enrolled in a pregnancy study.

This clone was seen only once. The chain is built from TRBV29-1 and TRBJ2-5; weak D call: TRBD1 (6 bases). Trimming cost V 5 bases and J 0 bases, with 10 bases left between them. From germline, CDR1 is SQVTM and CDR2 ANQGSEA. This CDR3 region has 13 residues. The CDR3 nucleotides are TGCAGCGTTAACCGGGACAACCAAGAGACCCAGTACTTC. Its translation is CSVNRDNQETQYF.

CDR3 coding DNA: TGTGCCACCTCCCAGGGGAGGGTAACCGGGGAGCTGTTTTTT. This gives the protein CATSQGRVTGELFF. This chain joins TRBV15 and TRBJ2-2; D is perhaps TRBD2 (7 bases). V lost 8 bases to trimming and J lost 5 bases, with 15 bases between them. Germline-derived CDR1 and CDR2 are LNHNV and YYDKDF (reference sequence). The CDR3 extends over 14 amino acids.

The CDR3 DNA is TGCAGCGTCCGGGACACTTCGTGGGGAGAGCAGTTCTTC. Amino acids: CSVRDTSWGEQFF. V and J are TRBV29-1 and TRBJ2-1, with a tentative D call TRBD1 (6 bases). Germline lookup yields CDR1 SQVTM and CDR2 ANQGSEA. V gave up 6 bases and J gave up 10 bases, with 19 bases separating them. The CDR3 has 13 amino acids.

This clone was seen only once. The rearrangement links TRBV5-4 to TRBJ1-4; 8 nucleotides align to TRBD1. Unmatched junction bases numbered 2, after V lost 2 bases and J lost 5 bases. CDR1 is SGHNT and CDR2 is YYREEE in the germline V gene (reference sequence). This CDR3 is 14 amino acids long. This CDR3 reads CASSLQGGNEKLFF. The CDR3 DNA follows: TGTGCCAGCAGCTTACAGGGGGGGAATGAAAAACTGTTTTTT.

The chain joins TRBV30 to TRBJ1-2, with D possibly TRBD1 on 5 matching bases. V lost 8 bases, J lost 4 bases, and 11 bases lay in between. Germline CDR1 GTSNPN, CDR2 SVGIG (reference sequence). The CDR3 extends over 11 amino acids. The CDR3 nucleotides are TGTGCCGGTCAGGGTTCCTATGGCTACACCTTC. Translating gives CAGQGSYGYTF.

This clone has more than one count but fewer than ten. The rearrangement uses TRBV9 and TRBJ1-1; 7 positions match TRBD1. The germline V gene encodes CDR1 SGDLS and CDR2 YYNGEE. J lost 1 base, V lost 3 bases, and 3 bases had no gene match. CDR3 length: 14 residues. The CDR3 DNA follows: TGTGCCAGCAGCGGCAGGGGGAGGAACACTGAAGCTTTCTTT. Translated: CASSGRGRNTEAFF. Looking up the rest from reference TRBV9 and TRBJ1-1 gives the full variable domain: DSGVTQTPKHLITATGQRVTLRCSPRSGDLSVYWYQQSLDQGLQFLIQYYNGEERAKGNILERFSAQQFPDLHSELNLSSLELGDSALYFCASSGRGRNTEAFFGQGTRLTVV.

The chain combines TRBV6-1 with TRBJ2-7; 12 positions match TRBD2. V lost 2 bases and J lost 3; bases outside the gene matches: 2. The V gene's germline CDR1 is MNHNS and CDR2 SASEGT. This CDR3 has 15 residues. The DNA for the CDR3 is TGTGCCAGCAGTGAACAACTAGCGGGGGGCTACGAGCAGTACTTC. Protein: CASSEQLAGGYEQYF.

The CDR3 nucleotides read TGTGCCAGCAACCGCTTCCAGGGCGCACCCCTCCACTTT. Translating it yields CASNRFQGAPLHF. This rearrangement joins TRBV9 to TRBJ1-6, with D perhaps TRBD1 (5 bases). Trimming stripped 6 bases from V and 11 bases from J, with 15 bases between. This CDR3 has 13 amino acids. In germline, CDR1 is SGDLS, CDR2 YYNGEE.

The chain couples TRBV6-5 to TRBJ1-1; 11 bases fit TRBD1. In germline, CDR1 is MNHEY, CDR2 SVGAGI. The V segment lost 10 bases and the J segment 3 bases; nucleotides outside the gene matches: 4. This CDR3 comprises 13 residues. CDR3 sequence reads: CATTGQGDTEAFF. The CDR3 DNA reads TGTGCCACCACGGGACAGGGGGACACTGAAGCTTTCTTT.

This sequence joins TRBV11-2 and TRBJ2-3; TRBD2 aligns across 7 bases. Germline V CDR1 and CDR2: SGHAT, FQNNGV. The CDR3 length is 16 residues. Trimming took 3 bases from V and 5 from J; bases not matched to a gene: 11. CDR3 loop: CASSFNIRGGEDTQYF. In nucleotides, the CDR3 is TGTGCCAGCAGCTTTAACATCCGCGGGGGAGAAGATACGCAGTATTTT.

This clone has just one count. V and J are TRBV28 and TRBJ2-5; unclear D gene. The V end lost 7 bases, the J end lost 5 bases, and 8 bases lay between the germline ends. Germline CDR1 reads MDHEN; CDR2 reads SYDVKM. The CDR3 is made up of 11 amino acids. CDR3 sequence reads: CASTQKETQYF. CDR3 nucleotides: TGTGCCAGCACCCAGAAGGAGACCCAGTACTTC.

The chain joins TRBV7-3 to TRBJ1-2; D is uncertain. Germline V lookup: CDR1 SGHTA, CDR2 FQGTGA. This CDR3 contains 14 residues. V lost 3 bases to trimming and J lost 2 bases, with 10 bases between them. DNA of the CDR3: TGTGCCAGCAGCTTCTCCCCGGGGAACTATGGCTACACCTTC. Amino acid sequence: CASSFSPGNYGYTF.

The rearrangement uses TRBV2 and TRBJ1-1, with D hard to call. V lost 6 bases and J lost 2, with 13 bases in between. Germline lookup yields CDR1 SNHLY and CDR2 FYNNEI. This CDR3 region has 14 residues. The CDR3 coding sequence is TGTGCCAGCAGGGCGGTGGTAGGAAACACTGAAGCTTTCTTT. It encodes CASRAVVGNTEAFF.